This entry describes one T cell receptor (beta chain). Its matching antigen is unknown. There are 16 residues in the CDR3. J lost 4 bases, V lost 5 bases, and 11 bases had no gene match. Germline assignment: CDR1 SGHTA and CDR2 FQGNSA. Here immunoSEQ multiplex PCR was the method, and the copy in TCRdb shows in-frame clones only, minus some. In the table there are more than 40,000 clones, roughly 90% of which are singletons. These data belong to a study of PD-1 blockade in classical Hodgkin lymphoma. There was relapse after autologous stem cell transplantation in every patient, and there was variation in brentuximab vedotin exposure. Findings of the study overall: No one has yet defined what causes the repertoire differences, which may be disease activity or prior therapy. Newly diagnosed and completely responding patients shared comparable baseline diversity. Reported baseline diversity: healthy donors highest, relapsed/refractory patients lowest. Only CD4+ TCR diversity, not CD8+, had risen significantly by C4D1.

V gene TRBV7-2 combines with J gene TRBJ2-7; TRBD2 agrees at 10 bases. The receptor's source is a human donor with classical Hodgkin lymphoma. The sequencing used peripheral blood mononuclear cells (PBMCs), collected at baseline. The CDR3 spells CASSKSSSGSKYEQYF. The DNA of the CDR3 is TGTGCCAGCAGCAAAAGTTCTAGCGGGAGTAAGTACGAGCAGTACTTC.